This paragraph covers one T cell receptor beta chain sequence. Its antigen is as yet unknown. This entry comes from a study of blood T cells in healthy people across ages. CDR1 is MNHNS and CDR2 is SASEGT in the germline V gene. The CDR3 has 11 residues. Trimming left V 6 bases short and J 3 bases short, with 6 bases between. Each of the donors had ten milliliters of peripheral blood drawn into EDTA-treated Vacutainer tubes. There were at least 5.5 micrograms of total RNA extracted from every sample. Study-wide results and caveats: Long-lived donors exceeded aged donors in naive CD4+ cells and diversity. Changes in expanded clonotypes were possibly confounded, as the CMV status of donors was unknown.

For the second PCR, which ran for about 6 to 11 cycles, a sample-barcoded 5' primer and a J-beta primer mix were used. TCRdb fed the 5' RACE reads into MiXCR, producing one record per CDR3 protein. The sample gives 750,000 to 950,000 distinct CDR3 sequences, about 55% of which show up once; approximately 40% is in the top ten. The gene calls are TRBV6-1 and TRBJ2-7; D perhaps matches TRBD2 (5 bases). The source is a man older than 75 in good health. Sequenced input: blood. The CDR3 protein is CASRRVYEQYF. The CDR3 DNA sequence: TGTGCCAGCAGGAGGGTCTACGAGCAGTACTTC.